These T cell receptor beta chains were read from a single sample in a study of brain T cells in children with intractable seizures. Clones were sequenced by immunoSEQ multiplex PCR, and TCRdb holds only the in-frame ones, with some missing. The data show 110,000 or so clones, 94% seen once. The input for sequencing was peripheral blood, taken at surgery. These receptors originate from a boy under two years old with hemimegalencephaly and intractable seizures. Both conserved end residues are part of each CDR3. Each record gives: CDR3 protein, CDR3 DNA, J gene, clone size, D gene, V gene. A D gene is named only where the DNA matches it firmly. The listing skips clone size in some rows; elsewhere it reads once, few, many or a size class.

CDR3aa: CASSMGTSGRAGEQYF
CDR3nt: TGTGCCAGCAGCATGGGGACTAGCGGGAGGGCCGGCGAGCAGTACTTC
j_gene: TRBJ2-7
abundance: NA
d_gene: TRBD2
v_gene: TRBV7-8

CDR3aa: CASSLQLAGGEFF
CDR3nt: TGTGCCAGCAGCTTACAGTTAGCGGGAGGGGAGTTCTTC
j_gene: TRBJ2-1
abundance: NA
d_gene: TRBD2
v_gene: TRBV7-2

CDR3aa: CSAARTGTYNEQFF
CDR3nt: TGCAGCGCCGCCCGGACAGGGACCTACAATGAGCAGTTCTTC
j_gene: TRBJ2-1
abundance: NA
d_gene: TRBD1
v_gene: TRBV29-1

CDR3aa: CASLLRGDPDTQYF
CDR3nt: TGTGCCAGCTTGCTAAGGGGGGACCCAGATACGCAGTATTTT
j_gene: TRBJ2-3
abundance: NA
d_gene: NA
v_gene: TRBV7-9

CDR3aa: CASRDRGKQPQHF
CDR3nt: TGTGCCAGCAGGGACAGGGGGAAGCAGCCCCAGCATTTT
j_gene: TRBJ1-5
abundance: NA
d_gene: TRBD1
v_gene: TRBV28

CDR3aa: CASSEHPGANVLTF
CDR3nt: TGTGCCAGCAGTGAACATCCTGGGGCCAACGTCCTGACTTTC
j_gene: TRBJ2-6
abundance: NA
d_gene: NA
v_gene: TRBV28

CDR3aa: CASSFRITALRGTGELFF
CDR3nt: TGTGCCAGCAGTTTTAGGATTACGGCCCTCCGGGGCACCGGGGAGCTGTTTTTT
j_gene: TRBJ2-2
abundance: NA
d_gene: NA
v_gene: TRBV27

CDR3aa: CASSLGQHEQYF
CDR3nt: TGTGCCAGCAGCCTAGGACAGCACGAGCAGTACTTC
j_gene: TRBJ2-7
abundance: NA
d_gene: NA
v_gene: TRBV7-2

CDR3aa: CASRGSGQGGTGELFF
CDR3nt: TGTGCCAGCAGAGGCTCCGGACAGGGGGGCACCGGGGAGCTGTTTTTT
j_gene: TRBJ2-2
abundance: NA
d_gene: TRBD1
v_gene: TRBV7-9

CDR3aa: CASSSRGGSSYEQYF
CDR3nt: TGCGCCAGCAGCTCCCGGGGAGGAAGCTCCTACGAGCAGTACTTC
j_gene: TRBJ2-7
abundance: NA
d_gene: NA
v_gene: TRBV4-1

CDR3aa: CATRDRGFSGELFF
CDR3nt: TGTGCCACCCGGGACAGGGGATTTTCCGGGGAGCTGTTTTTT
j_gene: TRBJ2-2
abundance: NA
d_gene: TRBD1
v_gene: TRBV19

CDR3aa: CSATPADTQYF
CDR3nt: TGCAGTGCTACCCCGGCAGATACGCAGTATTTT
j_gene: TRBJ2-3
abundance: once
d_gene: NA
v_gene: TRBV20-1

CDR3aa: CASSMVGGAEAFF
CDR3nt: TGTGCCAGTAGTATGGTTGGGGGGGCTGAAGCTTTCTTT
j_gene: TRBJ1-1
abundance: once
d_gene: NA
v_gene: TRBV19

CDR3aa: CASSSPAGLAGGNNEQFF
CDR3nt: TGTGCCAGCAGCTCGCCCGCGGGACTAGCGGGAGGTAACAATGAGCAGTTCTTC
j_gene: TRBJ2-1
abundance: NA
d_gene: TRBD2
v_gene: TRBV5-4

CDR3aa: CASSLAPAGAYEQYF
CDR3nt: TGCGCCAGCAGCTTGGCCCCGGCCGGCGCCTACGAGCAGTACTTC
j_gene: TRBJ2-7
abundance: NA
d_gene: NA
v_gene: TRBV5-1